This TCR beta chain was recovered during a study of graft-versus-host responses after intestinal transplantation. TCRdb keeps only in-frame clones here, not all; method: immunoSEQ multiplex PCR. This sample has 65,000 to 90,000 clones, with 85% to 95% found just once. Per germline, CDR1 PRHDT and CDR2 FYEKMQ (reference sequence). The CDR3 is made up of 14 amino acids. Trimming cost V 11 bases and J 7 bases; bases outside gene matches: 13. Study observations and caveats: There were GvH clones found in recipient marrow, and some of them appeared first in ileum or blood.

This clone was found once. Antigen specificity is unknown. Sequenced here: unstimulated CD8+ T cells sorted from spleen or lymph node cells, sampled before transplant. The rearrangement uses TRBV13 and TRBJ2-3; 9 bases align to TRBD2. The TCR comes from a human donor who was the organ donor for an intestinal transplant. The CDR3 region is CASSGGPGFHTQYF. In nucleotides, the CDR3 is TGTGCCTCGAGCGGGGGGCCCGGGTTCCATACGCAGTATTTT.